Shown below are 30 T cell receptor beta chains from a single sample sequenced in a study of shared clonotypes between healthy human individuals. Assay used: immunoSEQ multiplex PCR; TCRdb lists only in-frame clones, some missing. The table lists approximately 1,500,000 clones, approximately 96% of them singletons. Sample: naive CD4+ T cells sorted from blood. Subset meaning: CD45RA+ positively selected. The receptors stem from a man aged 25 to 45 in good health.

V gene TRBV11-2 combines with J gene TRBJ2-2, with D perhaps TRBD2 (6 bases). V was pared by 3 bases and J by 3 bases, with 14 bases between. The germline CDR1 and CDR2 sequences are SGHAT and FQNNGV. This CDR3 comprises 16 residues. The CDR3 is CASSFPGSIYTGELFF. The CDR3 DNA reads TGTGCCAGCAGCTTCCCCGGGAGTATTTACACCGGGGAGCTGTTTTTT.

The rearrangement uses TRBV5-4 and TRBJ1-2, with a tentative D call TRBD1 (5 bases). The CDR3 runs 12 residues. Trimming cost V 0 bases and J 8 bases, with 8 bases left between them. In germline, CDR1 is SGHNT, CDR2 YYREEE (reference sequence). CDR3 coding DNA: TGTGCCAGCAGCTTGGACAGGTCCGGCTACACCTTC. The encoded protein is CASSLDRSGYTF.

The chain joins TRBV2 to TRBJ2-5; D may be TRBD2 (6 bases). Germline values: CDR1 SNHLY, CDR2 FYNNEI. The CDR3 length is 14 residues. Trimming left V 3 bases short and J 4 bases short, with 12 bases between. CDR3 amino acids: CASSEWLEGETQYF. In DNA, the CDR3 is TGTGCCAGCAGTGAGTGGTTGGAGGGAGAGACCCAGTACTTC.

CDR3 DNA: TGTGCCTGGGGCCCGGATCACCAGCCCCAGCATTTT. This codes for CAWGPDHQPQHF. The chain joins TRBV30 to TRBJ1-5; D unclear. V lost 5 bases to trimming and J lost 7 bases, with 12 bases between them. This CDR3 is built from 12 residues. The germline CDR1 and CDR2 sequences are GTSNPN and SVGIG (reference sequence).

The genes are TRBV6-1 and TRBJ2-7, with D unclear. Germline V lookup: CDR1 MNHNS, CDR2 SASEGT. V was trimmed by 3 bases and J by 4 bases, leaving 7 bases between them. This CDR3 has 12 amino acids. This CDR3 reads CASSDLGYEQYF. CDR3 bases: TGTGCCAGCAGTGATTTGGGTTACGAGCAGTACTTC.

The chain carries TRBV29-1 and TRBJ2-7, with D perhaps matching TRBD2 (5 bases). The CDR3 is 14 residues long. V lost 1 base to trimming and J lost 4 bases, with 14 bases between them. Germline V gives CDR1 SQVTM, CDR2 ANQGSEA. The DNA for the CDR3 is TGCAGCGTTGAAGCCGGGATATACGGATACGAGCAGTACTTC. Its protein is CSVEAGIYGYEQYF.

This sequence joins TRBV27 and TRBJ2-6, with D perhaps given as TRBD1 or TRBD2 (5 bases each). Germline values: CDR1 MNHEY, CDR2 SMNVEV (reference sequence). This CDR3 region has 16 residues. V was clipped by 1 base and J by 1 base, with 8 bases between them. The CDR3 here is CASSLWGWSGANVLTF. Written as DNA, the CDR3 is TGTGCCAGCAGTTTATGGGGGTGGTCTGGGGCCAACGTCCTGACTTTC.

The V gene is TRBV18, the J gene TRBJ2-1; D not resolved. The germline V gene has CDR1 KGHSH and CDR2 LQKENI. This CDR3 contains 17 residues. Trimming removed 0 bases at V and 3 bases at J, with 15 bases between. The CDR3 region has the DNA TGTGCCAGCTCACCACCTTCTCTCTTATCCGACTACAATGAGCAGTTCTTC. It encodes CASSPPSLLSDYNEQFF.

Here the CDR3 reads CASSLDPGQGYQPQHF. The CDR3 DNA reads TGTGCCAGCAGCTTAGATCCGGGACAGGGCTATCAGCCCCAGCATTTT. The chain links TRBV11-2 to TRBJ1-5, with 9 positions matching TRBD1. Per germline, CDR1 SGHAT and CDR2 FQNNGV. The CDR3 runs 16 residues. Trimming cost V 0 bases and J 5 bases; bases outside gene matches: 5.

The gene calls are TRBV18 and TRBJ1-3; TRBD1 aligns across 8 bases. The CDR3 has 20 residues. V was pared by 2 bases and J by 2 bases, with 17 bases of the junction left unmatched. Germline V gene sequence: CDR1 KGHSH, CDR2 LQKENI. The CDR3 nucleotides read TGTGCCAGCTCACCAATACGAGCCCGCAGACAGGGGTTACCTGGAAACACCATATATTTT. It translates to CASSPIRARRQGLPGNTIYF.

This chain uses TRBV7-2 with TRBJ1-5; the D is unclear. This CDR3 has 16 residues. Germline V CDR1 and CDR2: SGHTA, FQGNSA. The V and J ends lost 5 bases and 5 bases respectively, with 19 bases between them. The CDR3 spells CASSATRGTRDQPQHF. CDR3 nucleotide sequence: TGTGCCAGCAGCGCTACCCGGGGTACACGCGATCAGCCCCAGCATTTT.

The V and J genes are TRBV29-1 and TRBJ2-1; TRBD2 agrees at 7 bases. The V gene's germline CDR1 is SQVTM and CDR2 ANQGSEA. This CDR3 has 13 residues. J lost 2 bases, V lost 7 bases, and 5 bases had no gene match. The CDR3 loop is CSAMGGTYNEQFF. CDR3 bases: TGCAGCGCCATGGGGGGGACCTACAATGAGCAGTTCTTC.

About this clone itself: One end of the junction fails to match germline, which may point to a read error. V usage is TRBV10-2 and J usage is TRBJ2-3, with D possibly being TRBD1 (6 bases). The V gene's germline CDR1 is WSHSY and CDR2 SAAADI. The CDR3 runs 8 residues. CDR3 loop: CASTRGTF. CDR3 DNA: TGCGCCAGCACTAGGGGGACGTTT.

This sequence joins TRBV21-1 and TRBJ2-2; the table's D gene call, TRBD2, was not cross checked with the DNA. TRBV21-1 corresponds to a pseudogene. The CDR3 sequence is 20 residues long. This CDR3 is CASSRSTGQQRELNTGELFF. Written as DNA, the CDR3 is TGTGCCAGCAGCCGATCGACAGGCCAGCAGCGGGAGTTGAACACCGGGGAGCTGTTTTTT.

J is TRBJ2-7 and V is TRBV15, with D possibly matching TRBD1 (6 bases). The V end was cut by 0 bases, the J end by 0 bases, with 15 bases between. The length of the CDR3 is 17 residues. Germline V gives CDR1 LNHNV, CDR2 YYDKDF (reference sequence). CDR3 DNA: TGTGCCACCAGCAGAGATTACAGGGCAACGTTCTCCTACGAGCAGTACTTC. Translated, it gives CATSRDYRATFSYEQYF.

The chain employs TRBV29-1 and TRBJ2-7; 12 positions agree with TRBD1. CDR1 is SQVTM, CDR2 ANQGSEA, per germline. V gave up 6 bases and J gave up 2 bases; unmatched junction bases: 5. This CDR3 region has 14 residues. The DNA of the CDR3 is TGCAGCGTCAAGGGGACAGGGGGCCCCTACGAGCAGTACTTC. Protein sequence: CSVKGTGGPYEQYF.

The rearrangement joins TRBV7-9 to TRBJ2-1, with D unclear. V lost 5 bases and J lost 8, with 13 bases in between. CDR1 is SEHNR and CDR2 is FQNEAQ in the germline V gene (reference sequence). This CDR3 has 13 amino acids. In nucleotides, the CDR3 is TGTGCCAGCAGCCCCAGAACGGGTGATGAGCAGTTCTTC. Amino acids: CASSPRTGDEQFF.

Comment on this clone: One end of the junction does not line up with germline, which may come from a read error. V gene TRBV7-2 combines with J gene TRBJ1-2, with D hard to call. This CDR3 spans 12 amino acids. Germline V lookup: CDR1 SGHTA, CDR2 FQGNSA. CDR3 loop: CASSLDRVLLHF. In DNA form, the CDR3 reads TGTGCCAGCAGCTTAGATCGGGTCCTTCTCCACTTC.

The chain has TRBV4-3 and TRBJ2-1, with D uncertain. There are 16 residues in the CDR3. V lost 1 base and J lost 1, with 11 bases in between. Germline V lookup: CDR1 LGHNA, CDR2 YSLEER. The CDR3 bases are TGCGCCAGCAGCCAAGTCAGCGTAGCTTCCTACAATGAGCAGTTCTTC. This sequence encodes CASSQVSVASYNEQFF.

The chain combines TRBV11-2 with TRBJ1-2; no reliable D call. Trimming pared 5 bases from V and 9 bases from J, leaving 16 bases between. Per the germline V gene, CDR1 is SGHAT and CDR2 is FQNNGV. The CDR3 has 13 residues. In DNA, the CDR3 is TGTGCCAGCAGCCAAAGGGCCGGGGTGCGCTACACCTTC. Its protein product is CASSQRAGVRYTF.

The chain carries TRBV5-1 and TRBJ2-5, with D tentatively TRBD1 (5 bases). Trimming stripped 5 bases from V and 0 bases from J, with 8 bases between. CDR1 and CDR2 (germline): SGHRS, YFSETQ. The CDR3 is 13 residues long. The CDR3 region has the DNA TGCGCCAGCAGGTTAGGGGACCAAGAGACCCAGTACTTC. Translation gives CASRLGDQETQYF.

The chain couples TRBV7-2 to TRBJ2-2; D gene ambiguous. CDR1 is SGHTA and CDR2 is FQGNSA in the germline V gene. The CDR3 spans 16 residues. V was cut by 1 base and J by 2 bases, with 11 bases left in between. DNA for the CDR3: TGTGCCAGCAGCTTAGTTGGCAGTTCCAACACCGGGGAGCTGTTTTTT. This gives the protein CASSLVGSSNTGELFF.

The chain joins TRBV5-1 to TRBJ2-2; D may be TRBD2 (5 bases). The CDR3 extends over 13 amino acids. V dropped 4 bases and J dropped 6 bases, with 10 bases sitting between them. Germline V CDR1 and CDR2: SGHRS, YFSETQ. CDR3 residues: CASSITRPGELFF. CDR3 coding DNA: TGCGCCAGCAGCATTACTAGGCCCGGGGAGCTGTTTTTT. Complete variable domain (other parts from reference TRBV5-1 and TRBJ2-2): KAGVTQTPRYLIKTRGQQVTLSCSPISGHRSVSWYQQTPGQGLQFLFEYFSETQRNKGNFPGRFSGRQFSNSRSEMNVSTLELGDSALYLCASSITRPGELFFGEGSRLTVL.

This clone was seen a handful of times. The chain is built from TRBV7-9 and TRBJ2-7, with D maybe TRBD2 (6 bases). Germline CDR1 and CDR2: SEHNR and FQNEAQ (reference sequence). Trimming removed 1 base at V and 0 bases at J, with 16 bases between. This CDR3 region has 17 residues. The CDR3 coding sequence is TGTGCCAGCAGCTTAGGAGGTGGGGAGGAAAGCTCCTACGAGCAGTACTTC. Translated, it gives CASSLGGGEESSYEQYF. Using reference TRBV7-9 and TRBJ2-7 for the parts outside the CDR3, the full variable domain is DTGVSQNPRHKITKRGQNVTFRCDPISEHNRLYWYRQTLGQGPEFLTYFQNEAQLEKSRLLSDRFSAERPKGSFSTLEIQRTEQGDSAMYLCASSLGGGEESSYEQYFGPGTRLTVT.

CDR3 residues: CASSGTSGSLYNEQFF. CDR3 sequence (DNA): TGTGCCAGCAGCGGGACTAGCGGGAGTCTGTACAATGAGCAGTTCTTC. The chain employs TRBV9 and TRBJ2-1; 13 nucleotides match TRBD2. The CDR3 contains 16 residues. Germline CDR1 is SGDLS and CDR2 is YYNGEE. V trimming: 3 bases; J trimming: 4 bases; junction bases outside the gene matches: 4.

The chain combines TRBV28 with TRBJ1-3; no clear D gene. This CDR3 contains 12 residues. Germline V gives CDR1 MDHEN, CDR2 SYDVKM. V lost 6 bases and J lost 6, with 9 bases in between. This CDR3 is CASSKYVNTIYF. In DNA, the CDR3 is TGTGCCAGCAGCAAGTACGTAAACACCATATATTTT.

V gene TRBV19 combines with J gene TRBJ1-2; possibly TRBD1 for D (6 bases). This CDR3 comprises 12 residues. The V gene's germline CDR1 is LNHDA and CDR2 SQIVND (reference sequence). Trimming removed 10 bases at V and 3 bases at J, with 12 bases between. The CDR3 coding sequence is TGTGCCACCCAGGGGTTCGACTATGGCTACACCTTC. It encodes CATQGFDYGYTF.

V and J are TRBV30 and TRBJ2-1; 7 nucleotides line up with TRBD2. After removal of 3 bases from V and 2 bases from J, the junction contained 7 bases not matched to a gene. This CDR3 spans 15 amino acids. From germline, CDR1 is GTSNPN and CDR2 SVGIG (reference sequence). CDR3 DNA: TGTGCCTGGAGGCTCGGGAGGTATCCCTACAATGAGCAGTTCTTC. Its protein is CAWRLGRYPYNEQFF.

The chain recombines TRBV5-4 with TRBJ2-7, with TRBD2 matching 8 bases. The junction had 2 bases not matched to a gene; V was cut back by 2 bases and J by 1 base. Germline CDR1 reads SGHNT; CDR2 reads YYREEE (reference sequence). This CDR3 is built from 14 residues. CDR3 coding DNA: TGTGCCAGCAGCTTAGTAGCGGGATCCTACGAGCAGTACTTC. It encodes CASSLVAGSYEQYF.

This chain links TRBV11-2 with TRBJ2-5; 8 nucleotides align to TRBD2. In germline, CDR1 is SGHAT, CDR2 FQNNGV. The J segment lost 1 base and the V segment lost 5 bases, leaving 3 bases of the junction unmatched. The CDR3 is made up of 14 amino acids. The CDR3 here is CASSRGGSQETQYF. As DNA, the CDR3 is TGTGCCAGCAGCCGGGGGGGATCCCAAGAGACCCAGTACTTC.